This T cell receptor beta chain stems from a study of T-cell reconstitution after alpha-beta-depleted transplantation in children. This clonotype was seen at least ten times. Its specificity is unknown. The CDR3 totals 19 residues. The V gene lost 4 bases and the J gene lost 2 bases, with 21 bases spanning the gap. Germline CDR1 is MNHEY and CDR2 is SVGAGI. Unique molecular identifiers were incorporated into the prepared TCRbeta library. TCRdb reprocessed the PCR reads via MiXCR and lists one record per CDR3 protein. This sample has nearly 200,000 distinct CDR3 sequences; roughly 6.3% occur once, and the top ten carry about 5%. Findings and limits, study-wide: Newly made T cells mostly supplied T-cell counts and diversity one year after transplant. It was surviving recipient T cells and thymic progenitors that gave some patients high TCRbeta diversity at day 60. Reportedly, roughly two months post-transplant, alpha-beta T cells arose from several hundred expanded graft clones.

The sequences come from PBMCs, collected before TCRalphabeta/CD19-depleted stem cell transplant. The V gene is TRBV6-5, the J gene TRBJ1-6, with a possible D match to TRBD1 (6 bases). The TCR comes from a girl in the first two years of life with combined immunodeficiency, due to receive a stem cell transplant. In DNA form, the CDR3 reads TGTGCCAGCAGTTTCTTGTTCTCCTACGACAGGACCTATAATTCACCCCTCCACTTT. Amino acid sequence: CASSFLFSYDRTYNSPLHF.